The present TCR beta chain was sequenced within a study of response to subunit inactivated influenza vaccine. Study findings and constraints: The authors suggested that every seasonal influenza vaccination recruits few new T cells.

Trimming shortened V by 6 bases and J by 13 bases, and 15 bases separated the two germline ends. This CDR3 is built from 12 residues. The V gene's germline CDR1 is MNHEY and CDR2 SVGEGT. Concerning this clonotype: Its antigen remains unidentified.

TCRdb recomputed calls from the RT-PCR reads with MiXCR, one row per CDR3 protein. The sample contains around 790,000 distinct CDR3 sequences, around 21% of which appear only once. This TCR was sampled from a man aged 50 to 60 who received an inactivated influenza vaccine. J is TRBJ2-2 and V is TRBV6-2 or TRBV6-3, with D maybe TRBD1 (6 bases). Sequenced material: PBMCs from blood, taken roughly 5 days after vaccination. The CDR3 sequence is CASSRTVSWLFF. The DNA of the CDR3 is TGTGCCAGCAGCCGGACAGTGAGCTGGCTGTTTTTT.